Below are 20 T cell receptor beta chains sequenced from a single sample in a study of CD8 T cells in Susac syndrome. RNA totalling 0.5 to 1 ug underwent reverse transcription with random hexamers. Using its own MiXCR run on the immunoSEQ multiplex PCR reads, TCRdb lists one record per CDR3 protein. The top ten clones hold 0.065% to 0.095% of a sample with under 150,000 distinct CDR3 sequences, 90% to 96% of them seen once. Sequenced: CD4+ T cells from PBMCs. These receptors originate from a human donor with Susac syndrome.

V gene TRBV6-2 or TRBV6-3 combines with J gene TRBJ1-1; weak D call: TRBD1 (5 bases). Germline lookup yields CDR1 MNHEY and CDR2 SVGEGT. This CDR3 spans 14 amino acids. The V end lost 5 bases, the J end lost 0 bases, and 10 bases lay between the germline ends. This CDR3 is CASSLGLLNTEAFF. DNA for the CDR3: TGTGCCAGCAGTCTGGGACTTCTGAACACTGAAGCTTTCTTT.

The chain links TRBV7-9 to TRBJ1-2; D may be TRBD1 (6 bases). The CDR3 contains 14 residues. Deletions cut 1 base from V and 2 bases from J, with 8 bases between. The germline CDR1 and CDR2 sequences are SEHNR and FQNEAQ (reference sequence). CDR3 DNA: TGTGCCAGCAGCTTAGATCAGGGGAACTATGGCTACACCTTC. Translating it yields CASSLDQGNYGYTF.

The V gene is TRBV5-1, the J gene TRBJ1-2, with 7 bases aligning to TRBD1. In germline, CDR1 is SGHRS, CDR2 YFSETQ. This CDR3 is 14 amino acids long. The junction had 15 bases not matched to a gene; V was cut back by 9 bases and J by 7 bases. The CDR3 is CANEVSGTASGYTF. The CDR3 DNA sequence: TGCGCCAACGAAGTCTCCGGGACAGCTTCTGGCTACACCTTC.

The chain couples TRBV29-1 to TRBJ2-7; D uncertain. In germline, CDR1 is SQVTM, CDR2 ANQGSEA. The CDR3 covers 14 residues. V was pared by 5 bases and J by 3 bases, with 17 bases between. The CDR3 protein is CSVRPPGSSYEQYF. For the CDR3, the DNA is TGCAGCGTTAGGCCCCCGGGTTCCAGCTACGAGCAGTACTTC.

The chain couples TRBV6-5 to TRBJ2-7; 8 bases align to TRBD2. Trimming removed 5 bases from V and 2 bases from J; junction bases left unmatched: 8. Germline CDR1 is MNHEY and CDR2 is SVGAGI. The CDR3 contains 15 residues. CDR3 protein: CASSPGLAGTYEQYF. The CDR3 DNA is TGTGCCAGCAGTCCTGGACTAGCCGGAACCTACGAGCAGTACTTC.

The chain joins TRBV20-1 to TRBJ2-7, with 11 bases matching TRBD2. This CDR3 region has 15 residues. V was clipped by 6 bases and J by 0 bases; unmatched bases: 7. CDR1 DFQATT and CDR2 SNEGSKA come from the germline V gene (reference sequence). The CDR3 DNA sequence: TGCAGTGCGAGGTGGGGGACTAGCGGCTCCTACGAGCAGTACTTC. Translated: CSARWGTSGSYEQYF.

The V and J genes are TRBV12-3 or TRBV12-4 and TRBJ1-1; 8 bases are shared with TRBD1. With V trimmed by 5 bases and J by 1 base, 9 bases remained unmatched. This CDR3 spans 16 amino acids. The CDR3 region is CASSPRTGTWNTEAFF. CDR3 sequence (DNA): TGTGCCAGCAGTCCCCGGACAGGGACCTGGAACACTGAAGCTTTCTTT.

The V gene is TRBV27, the J gene TRBJ1-1; 7 positions agree with TRBD1. The V and J ends lost 4 bases and 5 bases, in that order; junction bases with no gene match: 7. Germline V gene data show CDR1 as MNHEY and CDR2 as SMNVEV (reference sequence). The CDR3 sequence is 14 residues long. CDR3 region: CASSYTGVGTEAFF. CDR3 nucleotide sequence: TGTGCCAGCAGTTACACAGGGGTCGGGACTGAAGCTTTCTTT.

The chain has TRBV20-1 and TRBJ2-3; possibly TRBD1 for D (6 bases). CDR1 and CDR2 (germline): DFQATT, SNEGSKA (reference sequence). This CDR3 is 16 amino acids long. Trimming removed 0 bases from V and 0 bases from J, with 13 bases in between. CDR3 region: CSARDLGHTSTDTQYF. CDR3 DNA sequence: TGCAGTGCTAGAGACTTGGGACACACTAGCACAGATACGCAGTATTTT.

The rearrangement uses TRBV18 and TRBJ2-1; 14 nucleotides match TRBD2. CDR1 KGHSH and CDR2 LQKENI come from the germline V gene. V shed 6 bases, J shed 7 bases, and the junction held 8 bases outside the gene matches. The CDR3 runs 16 residues. The CDR3 loop reads CASSQGLAGVGNEQFF. Written as DNA, the CDR3 is TGTGCCAGCTCCCAGGGACTAGCGGGGGTAGGAAATGAGCAGTTCTTC.

This sequence joins TRBV7-2 and TRBJ1-6, with a weak D call TRBD1 (5 bases). The ends were cut back, 2 bases at V and 6 bases at J, with 14 bases in the middle. CDR1 is SGHTA, CDR2 FQGNSA, per germline. The CDR3 length is 16 residues. The CDR3 DNA follows: TGTGCCAGCAGCTTATCCGGGGCGGGAAGTAATTCACCCCTCCACTTT. Translating it yields CASSLSGAGSNSPLHF.

V is TRBV5-1 and J is TRBJ2-5; D may match TRBD1 or TRBD2 (5 bases each). Trimming took off 0 bases at V and 5 bases at J, with 8 bases between the two ends. CDR1 is SGHRS, CDR2 YFSETQ, per germline. The CDR3 contains 13 residues. The CDR3 sequence: CASSLAGTETQYF. For the CDR3, the DNA is TGCGCCAGCAGCTTGGCCGGGACCGAGACCCAGTACTTC.

The V call is TRBV15, the J call TRBJ2-7, with D perhaps assigned TRBD1 or TRBD2 (5 bases each). The germline gives CDR1 LNHNV, CDR2 YYDKDF (reference sequence). The CDR3 runs to 14 residues. Trimming left V 1 base short and J 4 bases short, with 11 bases between. The CDR3 nucleotides are TGTGCCACCAGCAGAGGGACTCAGGGTTACGAGCAGTACTTC. Protein product: CATSRGTQGYEQYF. The full variable domain, completed using reference TRBV15 and TRBJ2-7, is DAMVIQNPRYQVTQFGKPVTLSCSQTLNHNVMYWYQQKSSQAPKLLFHYYDKDFNNEADTPDNFQSRRPNTSFCFLDIRSPGLGDTAMYLCATSRGTQGYEQYFGPGTRLTVT.

The genes are TRBV20-1 and TRBJ1-5; 7 nucleotides line up with TRBD1. V lost 6 bases, J lost 7 bases, and 12 bases stayed unmatched. CDR3 length: 14 residues. The germline CDR1 and CDR2 sequences are DFQATT and SNEGSKA (reference sequence). The CDR3 bases are TGCAGTGCCAAAAGAGGGGGCATCGGACAGCCCCAGCATTTT. Amino acids: CSAKRGGIGQPQHF.

This rearrangement joins TRBV15 to TRBJ2-7, with D tentatively TRBD1 (5 bases). The CDR3 contains 12 residues. CDR1 is LNHNV, CDR2 YYDKDF, per germline (reference sequence). Trimming took off 3 bases at V and 6 bases at J, with 9 bases between the two ends. The CDR3 DNA follows: TGTGCCACCAGCAGGCAGGGTTTCGAGCAGTACTTC. Encoded protein: CATSRQGFEQYF.

This rearrangement joins TRBV2 to TRBJ1-6, with D unresolved. The CDR3 runs 14 residues. Deletions cut 4 bases from V and 2 bases from J, with 6 bases between. Per germline, CDR1 SNHLY and CDR2 FYNNEI. The CDR3 nucleotides are TGTGCCAGCAGTGGTCAGACCTATAATTCACCCCTCCACTTT. Amino acids: CASSGQTYNSPLHF.

As regards this clonotype: A junction end diverges from the germline sequence, so it may reflect a read error. The chain carries TRBV9 and TRBJ1-1; D not certain. The germline V gene encodes CDR1 SGDLS and CDR2 YYNGEE. The CDR3 length is 15 residues. CDR3 amino acids: CASSVDLPRVTEAFF. The CDR3 DNA follows: TGTGCCAGCAGCGTAGATCTTCCCCGGGTTACTGAAGCTTTCTTC. Supplemented by reference TRBV9 and TRBJ1-1, the full variable domain reads DSGVTQTPKHLITATGQRVTLRCSPRSGDLSVYWYQQSLDQGLQFLIQYYNGEERAKGNILERFSAQQFPDLHSELNLSSLELGDSALYFCASSVDLPRVTEAFFGQGTRLTVV.

The chain uses TRBV18 and TRBJ2-1, with 8 positions matching TRBD1. Germline V gives CDR1 KGHSH, CDR2 LQKENI. There are 14 residues in the CDR3. With 2 bases clipped from V and 7 bases from J, the junction kept 4 bases outside the gene matches. The chain's CDR3 is CASSPSDRGNEQFF. CDR3 bases: TGTGCCAGCTCACCATCAGACAGGGGAAATGAGCAGTTCTTC. Drawing the rest from reference TRBV18 and TRBJ2-1, the complete variable domain is NAGVMQNPRHLVRRRGQEARLRCSPMKGHSHVYWYRQLPEEGLKFMVYLQKENIIDESGMPKERFSAEFPKEGPSILRIQQVVRGDSAAYFCASSPSDRGNEQFFGPGTRLTVL.

This clonotype was seen a handful of times. The V gene is TRBV18, the J gene TRBJ2-5; D gene ambiguous. Germline assignment: CDR1 KGHSH and CDR2 LQKENI. The CDR3 totals 14 residues. Trimming pared 0 bases from V and 1 base from J, leaving 6 bases between. CDR3 protein: CASSPPGTQETQYF. The CDR3 coding sequence is TGTGCCAGCTCACCACCGGGCACCCAAGAGACCCAGTACTTC. Filled out from reference TRBV18 and TRBJ2-5, the complete variable domain reads NAGVMQNPRHLVRRRGQEARLRCSPMKGHSHVYWYRQLPEEGLKFMVYLQKENIIDESGMPKERFSAEFPKEGPSILRIQQVVRGDSAAYFCASSPPGTQETQYFGPGTRLLVL.

The table lists this clonotype with a count of one. V gene TRBV25-1 combines with J gene TRBJ2-7; D perhaps matches TRBD2 (6 bases). V was shortened by 3 bases and J by 6 bases, with 15 bases between the two germline ends. The CDR3 has 14 residues. CDR1 and CDR2 (germline): MGHDK, SYGVNS. DNA of the CDR3: TGTGCCAGCAGTGACCTTCGGAGGGGAGGCGAGCAGTACTTC. Translation gives CASSDLRRGGEQYF.